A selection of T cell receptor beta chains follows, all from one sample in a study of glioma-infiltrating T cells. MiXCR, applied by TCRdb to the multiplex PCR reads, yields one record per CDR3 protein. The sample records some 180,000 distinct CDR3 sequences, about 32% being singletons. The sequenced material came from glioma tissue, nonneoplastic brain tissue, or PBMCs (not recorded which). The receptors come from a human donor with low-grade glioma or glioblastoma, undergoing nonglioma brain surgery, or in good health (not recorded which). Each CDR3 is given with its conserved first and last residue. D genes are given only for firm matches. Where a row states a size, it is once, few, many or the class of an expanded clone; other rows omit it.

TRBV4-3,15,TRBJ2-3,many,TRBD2,CASSQIAGSTDTQYF,TGCGCCAGCAGCCAAATAGCGGGATCCACAGATACGCAGTATTTT
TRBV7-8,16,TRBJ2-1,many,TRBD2,CASSVVPSGSLNEQFF,TGTGCCAGCAGCGTTGTTCCTAGCGGGAGTTTGAATGAGCAGTTCTTC
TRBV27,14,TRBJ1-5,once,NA,CASSKFSSNQPQHF,TGTGCCAGCAGTAAGTTCAGTAGCAATCAGCCCCAGCATTTT
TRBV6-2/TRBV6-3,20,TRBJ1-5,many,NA,CASSYAAAPLDPVGNQPQHF,TGTGCCAGCAGTTACGCGGCGGCCCCACTCGACCCGGTTGGCAATCAGCCCCAGCATTTT
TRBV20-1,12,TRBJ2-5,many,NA,CSAEGGAETQYF,TGCAGTGCGGAGGGGGGCGCAGAGACCCAGTACTTC
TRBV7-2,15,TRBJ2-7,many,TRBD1,CASSLGQGSTYEQYF,TGTGCCAGCAGCCTGGGACAGGGATCCACCTACGAGCAGTACTTC
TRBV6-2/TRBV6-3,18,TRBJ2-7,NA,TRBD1,CASSSTSTRQGQVYEQYF,TGTGCCAGCAGTTCTACCTCGACTCGACAGGGACAGGTCTACGAGCAGTACTTC
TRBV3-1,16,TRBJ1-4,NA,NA,CASSRGWGSPREKLFF,TGTGCCAGCAGCCGGGGCTGGGGGAGCCCACGGGAAAAACTGTTTTTT
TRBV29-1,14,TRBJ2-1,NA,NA,CSVGSGGSYNEQFF,TGCAGCGTTGGTAGCGGAGGCTCCTACAATGAGCAGTTCTTC
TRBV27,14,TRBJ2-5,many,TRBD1,CASSEQGRQETQYF,TGTGCCAGCAGTGAACAGGGGCGACAAGAGACCCAGTACTTC
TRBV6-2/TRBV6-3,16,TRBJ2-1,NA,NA,CASSYSAMSSYNEQFF,TGTGCCAGCAGTTACTCGGCCATGAGCTCCTACAATGAGCAGTTCTTC
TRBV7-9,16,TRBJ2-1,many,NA,CASSPNLPGSYNEQFF,TGTGCCAGCAGCCCCAATCTGCCGGGTTCCTACAATGAGCAGTTCTTC
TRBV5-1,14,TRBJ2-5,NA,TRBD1,CASRTGSNQETQYF,TGCGCCAGCCGGACAGGCTCGAACCAAGAGACCCAGTACTTC
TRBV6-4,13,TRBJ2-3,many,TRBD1,CATRVTGGVTQYF,TGTGCCACCCGCGTGACAGGGGGCGTTACGCAGTATTTT
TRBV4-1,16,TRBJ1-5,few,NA,CASSQDWSDSNQPQHF,TGCGCCAGCAGCCAAGATTGGTCTGATAGCAATCAGCCCCAGCATTTT
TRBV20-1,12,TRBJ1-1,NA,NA,CNAGRLTTEAFF,TGCAATGCTGGACGGCTGACCACTGAAGCTTTCTTT
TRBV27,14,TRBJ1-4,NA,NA,CASSPRGVGEKLFF,TGTGCCAGCAGTCCCAGGGGTGTTGGGGAAAAACTGTTTTTT
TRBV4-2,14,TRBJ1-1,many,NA,CASSQESSRTEAFF,TGTGCCAGCAGCCAAGAGTCCAGTCGAACTGAAGCTTTCTTT
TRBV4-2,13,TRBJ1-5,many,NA,CASSPTNNQPQHF,TGTGCCAGCAGCCCCACTAACAATCAGCCCCAGCATTTT
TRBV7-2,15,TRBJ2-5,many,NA,CASSITRDPKETQYF,TGTGCCAGCAGCATAACACGAGACCCCAAAGAGACCCAGTACTTC
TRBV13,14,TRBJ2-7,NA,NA,CASSSRLDNYEQYF,TGTGCCAGCAGCTCTCGACTAGACAACTACGAGCAGTACTTC
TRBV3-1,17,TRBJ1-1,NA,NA,CANSQGHDRTVNTEAFF,TGTGCCAACAGCCAAGGCCATGACCGGACGGTGAACACTGAAGCTTTCTTT
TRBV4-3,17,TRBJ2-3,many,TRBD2,CASSLQTGAGVFGTQYF,TGCGCCAGCAGCCTCCAAACCGGAGCGGGAGTTTTTGGTACGCAGTATTTT
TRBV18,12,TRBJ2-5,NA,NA,CDSSPPDETQYF,TGTGACAGCTCACCACCAGACGAGACCCAGTACTTC
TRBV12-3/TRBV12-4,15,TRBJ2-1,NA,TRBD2,CASSWLAGVEHEQFF,TGTGCCAGCAGTTGGCTAGCGGGAGTGGAACATGAGCAGTTCTTC
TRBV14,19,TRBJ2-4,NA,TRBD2,CASSAYPLAGGPSKNIQYF,TGTGCCAGCAGCGCCTACCCACTAGCGGGAGGGCCCTCTAAAAACATTCAGTACTTC
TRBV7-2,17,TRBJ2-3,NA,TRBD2,CASRRTSGTVGPDTQYF,TGTGCCAGCAGGAGGACTAGCGGGACCGTGGGGCCAGATACGCAGTATTTT
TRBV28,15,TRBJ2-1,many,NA,CASSTGTSMYNEQFF,TGTGCCAGCAGTACCGGGACCTCAATGTACAATGAGCAGTTCTTC
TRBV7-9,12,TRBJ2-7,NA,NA,CASSPLGREQYF,TGTGCCAGCAGCCCCCTTGGCCGCGAGCAGTACTTC
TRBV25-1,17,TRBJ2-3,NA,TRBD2,CASSELTSGRSTDTQYF,TGTGCCAGCAGTGAATTGACTAGCGGGCGAAGCACAGATACGCAGTATTTT
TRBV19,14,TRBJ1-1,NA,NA,CASRLGTLNTEAFF,TGTGCCAGTAGATTAGGGACCCTGAACACTGAAGCTTTCTTT
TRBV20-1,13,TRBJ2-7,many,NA,CSARVQSSYEQYF,TGCAGTGCTAGGGTACAGAGCTCCTACGAGCAGTACTTC
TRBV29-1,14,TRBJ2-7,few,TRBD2,CSVEDGLAGGEQYF,TGCAGCGTTGAAGATGGACTAGCGGGAGGCGAGCAGTACTTC
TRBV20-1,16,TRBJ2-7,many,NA,CSARPVMGGKDYEQYF,TGCAGTGCTAGACCAGTTATGGGAGGAAAGGACTACGAGCAGTACTTC
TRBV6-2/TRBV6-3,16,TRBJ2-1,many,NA,CASSWGDYASYNEQFF,TGTGCCAGCAGTTGGGGCGACTACGCCTCCTACAATGAGCAGTTCTTC
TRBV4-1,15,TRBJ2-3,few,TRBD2,CASSQTGLAADTQYF,TGCGCCAGCAGCCAAACGGGACTAGCTGCAGATACGCAGTATTTT
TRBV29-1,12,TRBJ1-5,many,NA,CSGGDTGQPQHF,TGCAGCGGCGGAGATACAGGCCAGCCCCAGCATTTT
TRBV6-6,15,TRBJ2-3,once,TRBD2,CASSYSAGGRDTQYF,TGTGCCAGCAGTTACTCGGCTGGCGGGAGGGATACGCAGTATTTT
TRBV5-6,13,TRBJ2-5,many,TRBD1,CASSWDRLETQYF,TGTGCCAGCAGCTGGGACAGATTGGAGACCCAGTACTTC
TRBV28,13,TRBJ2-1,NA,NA,CASSIPSMETQFF,TGTGCCAGCAGCATACCTAGTATGGAGACCCAGTTCTTC
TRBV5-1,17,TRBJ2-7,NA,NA,CASSRNIGTASSYEQYF,TGCGCCAGCAGCCGAAACATAGGGACTGCGAGCTCCTACGAGCAGTACTTC
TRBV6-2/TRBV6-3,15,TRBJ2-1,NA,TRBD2,CASIKRTSGTYEQFF,TGTGCCAGCATCAAACGGACTAGCGGGACGTATGAGCAGTTCTTC
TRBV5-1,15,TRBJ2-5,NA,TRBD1,CASSWGQGMTETQYF,TGCGCCAGCAGCTGGGGACAGGGAATGACAGAGACCCAGTACTTC
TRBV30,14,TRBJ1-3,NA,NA,CAWSRKDSGNTIYF,TGTGCCTGGAGTAGGAAAGACTCTGGAAACACCATATATTTT
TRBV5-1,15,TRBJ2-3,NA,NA,CASSFGQMREWGQYF,TGCGCCAGCAGTTTTGGTCAGATGCGGGAATGGGGGCAGTATTTT
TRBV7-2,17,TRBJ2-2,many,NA,CASSLRTGPSNTGELFF,TGTGCCAGCAGCCTCCGAACAGGGCCGTCAAACACCGGGGAGCTGTTTTTT
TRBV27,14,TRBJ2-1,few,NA,CASSLVPSKEEQFF,TGTGCCAGCAGTTTAGTCCCTAGTAAGGAAGAGCAGTTCTTC